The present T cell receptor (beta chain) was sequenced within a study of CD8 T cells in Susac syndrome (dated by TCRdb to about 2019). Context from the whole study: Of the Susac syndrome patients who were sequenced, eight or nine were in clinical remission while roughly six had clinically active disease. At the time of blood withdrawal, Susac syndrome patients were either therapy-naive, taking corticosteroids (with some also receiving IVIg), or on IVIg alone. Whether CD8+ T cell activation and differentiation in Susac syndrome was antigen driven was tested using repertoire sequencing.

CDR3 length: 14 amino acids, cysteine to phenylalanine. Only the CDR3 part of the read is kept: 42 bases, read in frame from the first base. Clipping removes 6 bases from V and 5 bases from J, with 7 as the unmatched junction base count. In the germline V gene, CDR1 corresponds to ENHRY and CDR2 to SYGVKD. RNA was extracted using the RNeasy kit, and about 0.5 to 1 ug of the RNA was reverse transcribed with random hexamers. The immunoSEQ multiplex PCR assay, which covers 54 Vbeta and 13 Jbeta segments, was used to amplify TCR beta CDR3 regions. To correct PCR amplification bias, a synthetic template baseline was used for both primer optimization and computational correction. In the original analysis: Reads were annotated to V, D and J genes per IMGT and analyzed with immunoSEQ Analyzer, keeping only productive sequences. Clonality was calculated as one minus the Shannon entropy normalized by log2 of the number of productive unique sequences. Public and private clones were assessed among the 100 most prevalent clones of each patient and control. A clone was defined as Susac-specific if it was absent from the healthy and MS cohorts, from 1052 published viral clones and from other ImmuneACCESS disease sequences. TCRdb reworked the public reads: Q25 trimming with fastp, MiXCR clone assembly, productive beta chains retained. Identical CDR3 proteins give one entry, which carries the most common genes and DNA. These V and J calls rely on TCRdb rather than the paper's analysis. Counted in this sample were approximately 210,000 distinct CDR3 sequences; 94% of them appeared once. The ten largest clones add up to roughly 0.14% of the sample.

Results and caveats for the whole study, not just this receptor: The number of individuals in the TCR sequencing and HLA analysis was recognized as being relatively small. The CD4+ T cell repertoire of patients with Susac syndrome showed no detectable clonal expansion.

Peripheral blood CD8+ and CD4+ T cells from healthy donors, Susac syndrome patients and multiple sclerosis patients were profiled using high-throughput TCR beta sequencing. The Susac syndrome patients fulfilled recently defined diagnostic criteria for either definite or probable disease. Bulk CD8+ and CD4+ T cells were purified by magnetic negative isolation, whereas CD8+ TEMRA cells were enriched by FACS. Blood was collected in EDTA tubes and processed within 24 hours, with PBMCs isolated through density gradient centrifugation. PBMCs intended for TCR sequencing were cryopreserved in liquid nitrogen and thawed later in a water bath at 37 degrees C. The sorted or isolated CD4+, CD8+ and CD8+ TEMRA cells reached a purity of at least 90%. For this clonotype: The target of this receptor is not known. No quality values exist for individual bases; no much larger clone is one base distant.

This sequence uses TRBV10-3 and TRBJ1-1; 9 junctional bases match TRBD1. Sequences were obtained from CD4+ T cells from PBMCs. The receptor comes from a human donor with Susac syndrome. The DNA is TGTGCCATCAGAGCACAGGGGGCCGGAACTGAAGCTTTCTTT. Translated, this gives CAIRAQGAGTEAFF.